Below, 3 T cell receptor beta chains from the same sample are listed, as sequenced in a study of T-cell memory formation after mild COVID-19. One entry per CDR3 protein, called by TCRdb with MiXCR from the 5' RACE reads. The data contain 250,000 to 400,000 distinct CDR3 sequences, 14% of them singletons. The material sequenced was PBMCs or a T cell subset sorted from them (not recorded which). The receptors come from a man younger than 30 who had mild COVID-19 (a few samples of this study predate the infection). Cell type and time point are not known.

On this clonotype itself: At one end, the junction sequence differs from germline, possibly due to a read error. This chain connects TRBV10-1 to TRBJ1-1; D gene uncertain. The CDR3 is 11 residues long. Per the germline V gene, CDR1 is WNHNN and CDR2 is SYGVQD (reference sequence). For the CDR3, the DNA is TGCGCCAGCAGAGAGTTTACTGAAGCTTTCTTT. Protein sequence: CASREFTEAFF.

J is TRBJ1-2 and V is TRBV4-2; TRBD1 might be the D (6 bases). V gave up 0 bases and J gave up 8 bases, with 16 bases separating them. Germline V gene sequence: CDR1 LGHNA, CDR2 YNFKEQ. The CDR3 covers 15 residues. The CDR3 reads CASSQERGAQRGYTF. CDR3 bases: TGTGCCAGCAGCCAAGAGAGGGGGGCGCAAAGAGGCTACACCTTC.

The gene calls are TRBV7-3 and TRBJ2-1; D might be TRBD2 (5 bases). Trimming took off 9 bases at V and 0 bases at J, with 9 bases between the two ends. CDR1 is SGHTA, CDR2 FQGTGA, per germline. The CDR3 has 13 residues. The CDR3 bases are TGTGCCAGAGGACGGGGCTCCTACAATGAGCAGTTCTTC. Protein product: CARGRGSYNEQFF.